Listed below are T cell receptor beta chains from one sample, sequenced in a study of cytomegalovirus exposure and HLA in healthy donors. The table came from immunoSEQ multiplex PCR; TCRdb's copy has only in-frame clones and leaves some out. The table has 150,000 or so clones, around 84% seen once. Sequencing used PBMCs. The receptors were sampled from a woman aged 40 to 55 in good health and CMV-seropositive. The CDR3 runs from the conserved cysteine through the conserved F or W. D genes are given only for firm matches. The size field is filled for only some rows; it gives once, few, many or a size class.

d_call	v_call	clone_size	j_call	cdr3_aa	cdr3_nt
TRBD2	TRBV29-1	once	TRBJ2-7	CSVQGLAGETEQYF	TGCAGCGTTCAGGGACTAGCGGGAGAAACCGAGCAGTACTTC
-	TRBV6-1	-	TRBJ2-7	CASMPTWSSYEQYF	TGTGCCAGCATGCCTACTTGGAGCTCCTACGAGCAGTACTTC
TRBD2	TRBV5-4	once	TRBJ2-3	CASSEYSGSMSDTQYF	TGTGCCAGCAGCGAATATAGCGGGAGTATGTCAGATACGCAGTATTTT
-	TRBV19	-	TRBJ2-1	CASSIDGLRVFF	TGTGCCAGTAGTATAGATGGATTGCGGGTTTTCTTC
-	TRBV19	-	TRBJ2-2	CASSSGAGRTGELFF	TGTGCCAGTAGTAGTGGGGCGGGACGCACCGGGGAGCTGTTTTTT
-	TRBV7-9	medium-sized	TRBJ1-3	CASRTTSSGNTIYF	TGTGCCAGCAGAACGACAAGCTCTGGAAACACCATATATTTT
TRBD2	TRBV19	few	TRBJ2-7	CASSGTSASYEQYF	TGTGCCAGTAGTGGGACTAGCGCTTCCTACGAGCAGTACTTC
-	TRBV28	-	TRBJ1-4	CASSSVISEKLFF	TGTGCCAGCAGTTCGGTTATCTCTGAAAAACTGTTTTTT
-	TRBV19	-	TRBJ1-2	CATADRGYGSTF	TGTGCCACCGCAGACAGAGGCTATGGTTCCACCTTC
TRBD2	TRBV19	-	TRBJ2-1	CASSRGLAGTTYNEQFF	TGTGCCAGTAGCAGAGGACTAGCGGGGACGACCTACAATGAGCAGTTCTTC
-	TRBV15	few	TRBJ2-3	CATSRDPGKADTQYF	TGTGCCACCAGCAGAGATCCCGGGAAAGCAGATACGCAGTATTTT
-	TRBV21-1	-	TRBJ2-2	CASSKGTFSQGRRELFF	TGTGCCAGCAGCAAGGGCACATTCAGTCAGGGCCGCCGGGAGCTGTTTTTT
-	TRBV6-5	-	TRBJ2-1	CASRGGRLRVNEQFF	TGTGCCAGCCGCGGGGGCCGCCTTCGGGTGAATGAGCAGTTCTTC
TRBD1	TRBV28	-	TRBJ2-5	CATNRGPQETQYF	TGTGCCACGAACAGGGGGCCACAAGAGACCCAGTACTTC
TRBD1	TRBV11-2	-	TRBJ1-3	CASSLGDRVSGNTIYF	TGTGCCAGCAGCTTGGGAGACAGGGTCAGTGGAAACACCATATATTTT
-	TRBV30	-	TRBJ1-4	CAWAKLGAANEKLFF	TGTGCCTGGGCGAAACTGGGGGCTGCTAATGAAAAACTGTTTTTT
-	TRBV18	-	TRBJ1-2	CASSDGSLSGYTF	TGTGCCAGCTCAGACGGGTCCCTCTCTGGCTACACCTTC
-	TRBV29-1	once	TRBJ2-3	CSVLSRTLTDTQYF	TGCAGCGTCTTAAGCAGGACTCTCACAGATACGCAGTATTTT
TRBD2	TRBV28	-	TRBJ2-3	CASSQSKGLAGSTDTQYF	TGTGCCAGCAGTCAATCGAAGGGACTAGCGGGGAGCACAGATACGCAGTATTTT
TRBD1	TRBV28	once	TRBJ1-6	CASSRGPDSPLHF	TGTGCCAGCAGCAGGGGGCCCGATTCACCCCTCCACTTT
-	TRBV5-4	once	TRBJ2-7	CASSQDITYEQYF	TGTGCCAGCAGCCAGGACATAACCTACGAGCAGTACTTC
-	TRBV7-9	-	TRBJ2-5	CASSSQRYQETQYF	TGTGCCAGCAGCTCCCAACGGTACCAAGAGACCCAGTACTTC